This T cell receptor beta chain was recovered during a study of T cell repertoires in aging, cancer and after chemotherapy. Study at large: Glioblastoma patients receiving temozolomide-based therapy gave paired samples before and after chemotherapy.

Study results and caveats: Median generation probability rose over the chemotherapy interval in each cancer cohort, suggesting rebound thymic output. In cancer patients, declining TCR diversity with age involved lost richness and lost evenness.

The sample holds a few counts of this clonotype. The target antigen is unknown. Peripheral blood genomic DNA, not sorted cells or RNA, was the template. The CDR3 totals 16 residues. The V end was cut by 4 bases, the J end by 6 bases, with 21 bases between. The V gene's germline CDR1 is KGHDR and CDR2 SFDVKD. Rearranged V-D-J TRB sequences were amplified with a mixed TRB-A/B primer pool. TCRdb re-derived calls from the multiplex PCR reads in MiXCR, one entry per CDR3 protein. This table has roughly 1,900 distinct CDR3 sequences, approximately 25% appearing once. The sequenced sample was blood. This TCR was sampled from a human donor with a solid tumor. The chain has TRBV24-1 and TRBJ2-7; tentative D call: TRBD1 (6 bases). The CDR3 here is CATSERDRCPVGEQYF. The CDR3 nucleotides are TGTGCCACCAGTGAAAGAGACAGGTGTCCTGTGGGCGAGCAGTACTTC.